These T cell receptor beta chains were read from a single sample in a study of T-cell memory formation after mild COVID-19. TCRdb recomputed calls from the 5' RACE reads with MiXCR, one row per CDR3 protein. The sample includes 120,000 or so distinct CDR3 sequences, roughly 6% of them seen just once. The material sequenced was PBMCs or a T cell subset sorted from them (not recorded which). These receptor sequences come from an adult woman who had mild COVID-19 (a few samples of this study predate the infection). Cell type and time point are not known. Each CDR3 is given with its conserved first and last residue. D genes are given only for firm matches. Rows may omit the clone size; those that give it use once, few, many or a size class.

len,v_gene,d_gene,j_gene,abundance,CDR3nt,CDR3aa
15,TRBV5-1,.,TRBJ1-1,many,TGCGCCAGCAGCCCAGGGGCGGGGGGGAGCACTGAAGCTTTCTTT,CASSPGAGGSTEAFF
15,TRBV20-1,.,TRBJ2-3,many,TGCAGTGCCGGAGCCCTTAAGCGGACCACAGATACGCAGTATTTT,CSAGALKRTTDTQYF
14,TRBV7-2,.,TRBJ2-1,few,TGTGCCAGCAGCTTAGGGGGTGGGTTCAATGAGCAGTTCTTC,CASSLGGGFNEQFF
13,TRBV5-1,.,TRBJ1-5,.,TGCGCCAGCAGCTTAGGGTTGAATCAGCCCCAGCATTTT,CASSLGLNQPQHF
17,TRBV7-4,.,TRBJ2-4,.,TGTGCCAGCAGCTTAGAGACACCTAAGGAAACCAAAAACATTCAGTACTTC,CASSLETPKETKNIQYF
12,TRBV5-1,.,TRBJ2-7,many,TGCGCCAGCAGACAAAGCTCCGCCGAGCAGTACTTC,CASRQSSAEQYF
14,TRBV6-6,.,TRBJ2-1,.,TGTGCCAGCAGTTACGAGCTATCCTACAATGAGCAGTTCTTC,CASSYELSYNEQFF
15,TRBV12-3/TRBV12-4,.,TRBJ2-7,few,TGTGCCAGCAGCCCTAGTGGACAGTTAACCTACGAGCAGTACTTC,CASSPSGQLTYEQYF
12,TRBV20-1,.,TRBJ1-2,many,TGCAGTGCTAGAGATCCTGTAGTCGGCTACACCTTC,CSARDPVVGYTF
19,TRBV7-9,.,TRBJ2-3,few,TGTGCCAGCAGCTTAGATTATCCAGGGAGGAGCGGTAGCACAGATACGCAGTATTTT,CASSLDYPGRSGSTDTQYF
18,TRBV7-9,.,TRBJ2-2,many,TGTGCCAGCAGCCGCGACTGGGGGCAGGACCCGAACACCGGGGAGCTGTTTTTT,CASSRDWGQDPNTGELFF
15,TRBV7-2,TRBD1,TRBJ1-2,.,TGTGCCAGCAGTCCGGGCACAGGGGTAAACTATGGCTACACCTTC,CASSPGTGVNYGYTF
15,TRBV9,.,TRBJ2-1,many,TGTGCCAGCAGCACGGGAACTCTCGCCTACAATGAGCAGTTCTTC,CASSTGTLAYNEQFF
14,TRBV4-2,.,TRBJ2-7,few,TGTGCCAGCAGCCAAGCTACGGGACTCTACGAGCAGTACTTC,CASSQATGLYEQYF
14,TRBV12-3/TRBV12-4,.,TRBJ1-1,.,TGTGCCAGCAGCCGTAAAGGGGTTAGGACTGAAGCTTTCTTT,CASSRKGVRTEAFF
15,TRBV20-1,.,TRBJ1-2,few,TGCAGTGCTAGAGAGAGAAGGGGTTCGACCTATGGCTACACCTTC,CSARERRGSTYGYTF
15,TRBV15,.,TRBJ1-1,many,TGTGCCACCAGCAGAATCCTAAAGGCAGGGACTGAAGCTTTCTTT,CATSRILKAGTEAFF
17,TRBV6-2/TRBV6-3,TRBD1,TRBJ2-2,few,TGTGCCAGCAGTTACTATCTGGCAGGGGGTGACACCGGGGAGCTGTTTTTT,CASSYYLAGGDTGELFF
14,TRBV5-1,TRBD1,TRBJ1-4,few,TGCGCCAGCAGCTTGACGGGACAGTATGAAAAACTGTTTTTT,CASSLTGQYEKLFF
16,TRBV20-1,.,TRBJ2-5,many,TGCAGTGCCCAGAGGGGGGGGTACGGGATCCAAGAGACCCAGTACTTC,CSAQRGGYGIQETQYF
14,TRBV7-2,.,TRBJ2-2,many,TGTGCCAGCTGCAGACTGATAGAAACCGGGGAGCTGTTTTTT,CASCRLIETGELFF
14,TRBV7-9,.,TRBJ1-1,few,TGTGCCAGCAGCTTAGTTGTCCCGAACACTGAAGCTTTCTTT,CASSLVVPNTEAFF
16,TRBV24-1,.,TRBJ2-3,.,TGTGCCACCAGTGATACGGCAGCCTCTAGCACAGATACGCAGTATTTT,CATSDTAASSTDTQYF
14,TRBV12-3/TRBV12-4,.,TRBJ1-1,.,TGTGCCAGCAGCCCGACCAGGGTGAACACTGAAGCTTTCTTT,CASSPTRVNTEAFF
16,TRBV4-1,.,TRBJ1-6,few,TGCGCCAGCAGCCAAGAACGGGACGGATATAATTCACCCCTCCACTTT,CASSQERDGYNSPLHF
18,TRBV5-4,TRBD2,TRBJ2-1,.,TGTGCCAGCAGCTTCCGGGTAGCGGGGGGGTCCGTTGGCAATGAGCAGTTCTTC,CASSFRVAGGSVGNEQFF